This TCR beta chain was sequenced in a study of Ad26.COV2.S vaccination and SARS-CoV-2 variants. As for the study in general: Participant was drawn from the COV1001 Ad26.COV2.S trial arm. Administration of Ad26.COV2.S was intramuscular, either once or twice 56 days apart.

TCRdb's copy holds only in-frame clones and misses some; the assay was immunoSEQ multiplex PCR. Here the sample spans 400,000 to 450,000 clones, more than 80% being singletons. Details on this clone: Other DNA sequences in the sample encode the same CDR3.

Germline V CDR1 and CDR2: SGHNT, YYREEE (reference sequence). Trimming removed 4 bases from V and 2 bases from J; junction bases left unmatched: 5. The CDR3 consists of 14 residues. Regarding treatment: roughly 19 received Ad26.COV2.S at low or high dose, single or two shots; roughly five received placebo; per-sample allocation not given. Vaccine and placebo recipients were sampled on day 63 after the first injection. The TCR originated in a person aged 18-60 years who received the Ad26.COV2.S COVID-19 vaccine or a placebo. V gene TRBV5-4 combines with J gene TRBJ2-5; 7 bases are a match to TRBD1. Sequencing was performed on peripheral blood, taken in a trial of Ad26.COV2.S vaccine versus placebo. The DNA for the CDR3 is TGTGCCAGCAGCCCCGGGACAGCACAAGAGACCCAGTACTTC. This translates into CASSPGTAQETQYF.